These T cell receptor beta chains were read from a single sample in a study of shared clonotypes between healthy human individuals. The data were produced by immunoSEQ multiplex PCR, yet TCRdb's version contains in-frame clones alone and is incomplete. The data show roughly 2.5 million clones, 90% to 95% seen once. Material: naive CD4+ T cells sorted from blood. The receptors originated from a man younger than 30 in good health. Both conserved end residues are part of each CDR3. D genes are given only for firm matches. Clone size is stated in some rows and not others, as once, few, many or a class when expanded.

cdr3_aa cdr3_nt clone_size v_call d_call j_call
CASSSKSGGTEAFF TGTGCCAGCAGCTCGAAATCAGGGGGAACTGAAGCTTTCTTT NA TRBV13 TRBD1 TRBJ1-1
CASGRGLEAFF TGTGCCAGTGGGCGGGGACTTGAAGCTTTCTTT NA TRBV25-1 NA TRBJ1-1
CASSVGTLSAFF TGTGCCAGCAGCGTCGGGACCCTCTCAGCTTTCTTT NA TRBV11-2 NA TRBJ1-1
CASSLAEDSRATDTQYF TGCGCCAGCAGCTTGGCGGAGGACTCCAGGGCCACAGATACGCAGTATTTT NA TRBV5-1 NA TRBJ2-3
CASSDRDGGPSVGTEAFF TGTGCCAGCAGCGACCGGGACGGGGGGCCCAGTGTTGGCACTGAAGCTTTCTTT NA TRBV9 NA TRBJ1-1
CASSLGSDRVNEKLFF TGTGCCAGCAGTTTAGGATCGGACAGGGTTAATGAAAAACTGTTTTTT NA TRBV28 TRBD1 TRBJ1-4
CASGQAGTGELFF TGTGCCAGCGGACAGGCTGGCACCGGGGAGCTGTTTTTT NA TRBV2 TRBD1 TRBJ2-2
CASSYSSRAAQYF TGTGCCAGCAGTTACTCCTCTAGGGCGGCGCAGTACTTC NA TRBV6-6 NA TRBJ2-7
CASSQEDRGSYEQYF TGTGCCAGCAGTCAAGAGGACAGGGGCTCCTACGAGCAGTACTTC NA TRBV6-1 TRBD1 TRBJ2-7
CASSSGASREGETQYF TGCGCCAGCAGCTCGGGGGCTAGCCGGGAGGGAGAGACCCAGTACTTC NA TRBV5-1 TRBD2 TRBJ2-5
CASSQVNLGQSSYNSPLHF TGTGCCAGCAGCCAAGTTAACCTGGGCCAGAGCTCCTATAATTCACCCCTCCACTTT NA TRBV4-2 NA TRBJ1-6
CASSSGGRNEQFF TGTGCCAGCAGTTCCGGAGGGAGGAATGAGCAGTTCTTC NA TRBV28 NA TRBJ2-1
CASGLVSKTTGELFF TGTGCTAGTGGTTTGGTATCTAAGACGACCGGGGAGCTGTTTTTT NA TRBV12-5 NA TRBJ2-2
CASSERERGGSTGELFF TGTGCCAGCAGCGAGAGGGAACGAGGGGGTAGCACCGGGGAGCTGTTTTTT NA TRBV9 NA TRBJ2-2
CASSQPSWDTQYF TGTGCCAGCAGCCAACCGTCCTGGGATACGCAGTATTTT once TRBV5-4 NA TRBJ2-3
CASSATSGGSTDTQYF TGTGCCAGCAGCGCCACTAGCGGGGGTAGCACAGATACGCAGTATTTT NA TRBV5-6 TRBD2 TRBJ2-3
CASSLAAGGPNTQYF TGTGCCAGCAGCTTAGCTGCGGGGGGGCCAAATACGCAGTATTTT NA TRBV7-2 TRBD2 TRBJ2-3
CASSPSGDVKAFF TGTGCCAGCTCACCGTCCGGGGATGTGAAAGCTTTCTTT NA TRBV18 NA TRBJ1-1
CASAMVRGANEQFF TGTGCCAGCGCAATGGTGAGGGGGGCAAATGAGCAGTTCTTC NA TRBV2 NA TRBJ2-1
CASSWGPTPQETQYF TGTGCCAGCAGCTGGGGACCGACTCCGCAAGAGACCCAGTACTTC NA TRBV5-4 NA TRBJ2-5
CASSPFVGSYGYTF TGTGCCAGCAGCCCATTTGTCGGTTCTTATGGCTACACCTTC NA TRBV14 NA TRBJ1-2
CASRRRARSEGNQPQHF TGTGCCAGCAGGCGTAGGGCCAGGTCTGAGGGCAATCAGCCCCAGCATTTT NA TRBV27 NA TRBJ1-5
CAIRPSGPVGDTDTQYF TGTGCCATCAGGCCCAGCGGGCCCGTAGGGGACACAGATACGCAGTATTTT NA TRBV10-3 NA TRBJ2-3
CASSISVRTGYNSPLHF TGTGCCAGTAGTATCTCCGTCCGGACGGGGTATAATTCACCCCTCCACTTT NA TRBV19 NA TRBJ1-6
CASSIYRGASSTDTQYF TGTGCCAGCAGCATTTACCGGGGGGCTTCTAGCACAGATACGCAGTATTTT NA TRBV13 NA TRBJ2-3
CASSGAGTHTPGYTF TGCGCCAGCAGCGGGGCAGGGACCCACACCCCCGGCTACACCTTC NA TRBV4-3 NA TRBJ1-2
CASSYRARGSYEQYF TGTGCCAGCAGTTATCGTGCCAGGGGGTCCTACGAGCAGTACTTC NA TRBV6-6 TRBD1 TRBJ2-7
CASSRTGSPNYGYTF TGTGCCAGCAGCAGGACAGGGTCCCCGAACTATGGCTACACCTTC NA TRBV5-8 TRBD1 TRBJ1-2
CASSSRSGRALGTDTQYF TGTGCCAGCAGCTCCAGGAGCGGGAGGGCCCTGGGCACAGATACGCAGTATTTT NA TRBV7-6 TRBD2 TRBJ2-3
CASSPYMNTEAFF TGTGCCAGCTCACCCTACATGAACACTGAAGCTTTCTTT few TRBV18 NA TRBJ1-1
CASSNGNTIYF TGTGCCAGCAGCAATGGAAACACCATATATTTT few TRBV6-5 NA TRBJ1-3
CATSKSWTGGTYEQYF TGTGCCACCAGCAAATCTTGGACAGGGGGGACCTACGAGCAGTACTTC once TRBV15 TRBD1 TRBJ2-7
CAISGSDRGHQETQYF TGTGCCATCAGTGGTTCGGACAGGGGGCACCAAGAGACCCAGTACTTC NA TRBV10-3 TRBD1 TRBJ2-5
CASSIGETANNEQFF TGTGCCAGTAGTATAGGAGAAACCGCTAACAATGAGCAGTTCTTC NA TRBV19 NA TRBJ2-1
CASSFLAGDPTNEKLFF TGTGCCAGCAGCTTCTTGGCAGGGGACCCAACTAATGAAAAACTGTTTTTT NA TRBV5-4 NA TRBJ1-4
CASSLGGNTIYF TGTGCCAGCAGCTTAGGAGGAAACACCATATATTTT few TRBV11-2 NA TRBJ1-3
CAISEWAGRGTEAFF TGTGCCATCAGTGAGTGGGCAGGGCGAGGCACTGAAGCTTTCTTT NA TRBV10-3 NA TRBJ1-1
CASSWQGNGELFF TGCGCCAGCAGCTGGCAGGGAAACGGGGAGCTGTTTTTT NA TRBV5-1 NA TRBJ2-2
CASSARGAGRETQYF TGCGCCAGCAGCGCTAGAGGGGCGGGGAGGGAGACCCAGTACTTC NA TRBV5-1 NA TRBJ2-5
CASSLKLAGGMNTGELFF TGTGCCAGCAGCTTAAAACTAGCGGGAGGGATGAACACCGGGGAGCTGTTTTTT NA TRBV7-9 TRBD2 TRBJ2-2
CASSLTGGNQPQHF TGTGCCAGCAGCCTGACAGGGGGCAATCAGCCCCAGCATTTT few TRBV5-5 TRBD1 TRBJ1-5
CASSTPRRADTQYF TGTGCCAGTAGTACTCCCCGTCGGGCAGATACGCAGTATTTT NA TRBV19 NA TRBJ2-3
CASSIWGLENQPQHF TGTGCCAGTAGTATTTGGGGGCTGGAAAATCAGCCCCAGCATTTT NA TRBV19 NA TRBJ1-5
CASRPGGRGNEQYF TGTGCCAGCAGGCCGGGGGGCCGCGGCAACGAGCAGTACTTC once TRBV6-5 NA TRBJ2-7
CAHSRGGTDTQYF TGTGCCCATTCCAGAGGGGGCACAGATACGCAGTATTTT NA TRBV30 NA TRBJ2-3
CASSAKGRGGPTDTQYF TGTGCCAGCAGCGCAAAGGGCCGCGGGGGGCCCACAGATACGCAGTATTTT NA TRBV7-3 TRBD2 TRBJ2-3
CASRDLLFPAFF TGTGCCAGCAGAGACCTCCTTTTCCCCGCTTTCTTT few TRBV6-1 NA TRBJ1-1
CASSPPLTASDYYEQYF TGTGCCAGCTCACCACCCTTGACTGCCTCAGACTACTACGAGCAGTACTTC NA TRBV18 NA TRBJ2-7
CASSVGRGVSTDTQYF TGTGCCAGCAGTGTGGGGAGGGGGGTAAGCACAGATACGCAGTATTTT NA TRBV6-1 NA TRBJ2-3
CASSSQLAGGTYEQYF TGTGCCAGCAGTTCACAACTAGCGGGAGGGACCTACGAGCAGTACTTC NA TRBV2 TRBD2 TRBJ2-7
CASSPAGGGKNIQYF TGTGCCAGCTCACCAGCGGGGGGTGGCAAAAACATTCAGTACTTC NA TRBV18 TRBD2 TRBJ2-4
CASRTGGLLNYGYTF TGTGCCAGTAGGACAGGGGGATTGCTTAACTATGGCTACACCTTC NA TRBV21-1 NA TRBJ1-2
CASSLLQARLDTQYF TGTGCCAGCAGCTTGCTACAGGCCCGTTTGGATACGCAGTATTTT NA TRBV5-6 NA TRBJ2-3
CASSQDPVYNEQFF TGCGCCAGCAGCCAAGATCCAGTCTACAATGAGCAGTTCTTC NA TRBV4-1 NA TRBJ2-1
CAISGGGADYGYTF TGTGCCATCAGTGGGGGAGGGGCTGACTATGGCTACACCTTC NA TRBV10-3 NA TRBJ1-2
CASSFRVAREGPTGEQFF TGTGCCAGCAGCTTTCGTGTCGCGCGGGAGGGTCCCACAGGTGAGCAGTTCTTC NA TRBV5-4 TRBD2 TRBJ2-1
CASRVGGSPNYGYTF TGTGCCAGCAGGGTCGGGGGGTCGCCTAACTATGGCTACACCTTC NA TRBV5-4 NA TRBJ1-2
CASSRGTSGTGELFF TGTGCCAGCAGCCGCGGGACTAGCGGTACCGGGGAGCTGTTTTTT NA TRBV5-4 TRBD2 TRBJ2-2
CASSSSSRDRTYF TGCGCCAGCAGCTCTTCTTCCCGGGACAGAACGTACTTC NA TRBV5-1 TRBD1 TRBJ2-5